The 7 T cell receptor beta chains reported below all come from one sample, sequenced in a study of blood T cell repertoires in COVID-19. Some clones are missing from TCRdb's copy, which holds only in-frame ones; the method was immunoSEQ multiplex PCR. Of around 170,000 clones listed, 70% to 85% are singletons. The source material was PBMCs or T cells enriched from blood (not recorded which). The receptors originated from a man between 45 and 60 years old who had recovered from COVID-19.

V and J are TRBV4-1 and TRBJ2-1, with 7 bases aligning to TRBD2. The CDR3 covers 14 residues. In germline, CDR1 is MGHRA, CDR2 YSYEKL. Trimming cost V 4 bases and J 7 bases; bases outside gene matches: 7. DNA for the CDR3: TGCGCCAGCAGCCCGCGGGGGTTGGGGAATGAGCAGTTCTTC. As protein: CASSPRGLGNEQFF.

The chain links TRBV9 to TRBJ2-2; D perhaps matches TRBD2 (6 bases). CDR1 SGDLS and CDR2 YYNGEE come from the germline V gene. This CDR3 has 17 amino acids. V lost 0 bases and J lost 1, with 13 bases in between. The CDR3 region is CASSVAGGTLNTGELFF. The CDR3 coding sequence is TGTGCCAGCAGCGTAGCTGGAGGGACCCTGAACACCGGGGAGCTGTTTTTT.

The chain has TRBV3-1 (or the pseudogene TRBV3-2) and TRBJ1-6; D is ambiguous. V lost 4 bases to trimming and J lost 13 bases, with 11 bases between them. This CDR3 is built from 12 residues. Germline V gene sequence: CDR1 LGHDT, CDR2 YNNKEL (reference sequence). Here the CDR3 DNA reads TGTGCCAGCAGCCCGGCGGGTATTCCCCTCCACTTT. It yields the protein CASSPAGIPLHF.

This chain links TRBV6-5 with TRBJ2-2; 7 bases line up with TRBD1. The trim removed 4 bases at V and 3 bases at J, leaving 5 bases unmatched. Germline CDR1 reads MNHEY; CDR2 reads SVGAGI. The CDR3 contains 15 residues. CDR3 residues: CASSSDRDDTGELFF. The DNA for the CDR3 is TGTGCCAGCAGTTCCGACAGGGACGACACCGGGGAGCTGTTTTTT.

This chain uses TRBV20-1 with TRBJ2-5; no clear D gene. Trimming shortened V by 0 bases and J by 14 bases, and 4 bases separated the two germline ends. The CDR3 is 8 residues long. Looked up from germline, CDR1 is DFQATT and CDR2 is SNEGSKA (reference sequence). DNA of the CDR3: TGCAGTGCTAGAGATCTTTACTTC. It yields the protein CSARDLYF.

This clone was recorded a few times. V gene TRBV21-1 combines with J gene TRBJ2-5; the table assigns TRBD1, which was not confirmed against the DNA. TRBV21-1 counts as a pseudogene. This CDR3 spans 15 amino acids. The CDR3 spells CASSKVAGGGETQYF. CDR3 in DNA: TGTGCCAGCAGCAAAGTGGCAGGGGGTGGAGAGACCCAGTACTTC.

The chain uses TRBV28 and TRBJ1-2; no firm D call. CDR1 is MDHEN and CDR2 is SYDVKM in the germline V gene. The germline V and J ends were trimmed by 7 bases and 2 bases, with 17 bases remaining between them. CDR3 size: 15 residues. Here the CDR3 DNA reads TGTGCCAGCATCGGCAGATCCCTCGGGAACTATGGCTACACCTTC. It codes for CASIGRSLGNYGYTF.